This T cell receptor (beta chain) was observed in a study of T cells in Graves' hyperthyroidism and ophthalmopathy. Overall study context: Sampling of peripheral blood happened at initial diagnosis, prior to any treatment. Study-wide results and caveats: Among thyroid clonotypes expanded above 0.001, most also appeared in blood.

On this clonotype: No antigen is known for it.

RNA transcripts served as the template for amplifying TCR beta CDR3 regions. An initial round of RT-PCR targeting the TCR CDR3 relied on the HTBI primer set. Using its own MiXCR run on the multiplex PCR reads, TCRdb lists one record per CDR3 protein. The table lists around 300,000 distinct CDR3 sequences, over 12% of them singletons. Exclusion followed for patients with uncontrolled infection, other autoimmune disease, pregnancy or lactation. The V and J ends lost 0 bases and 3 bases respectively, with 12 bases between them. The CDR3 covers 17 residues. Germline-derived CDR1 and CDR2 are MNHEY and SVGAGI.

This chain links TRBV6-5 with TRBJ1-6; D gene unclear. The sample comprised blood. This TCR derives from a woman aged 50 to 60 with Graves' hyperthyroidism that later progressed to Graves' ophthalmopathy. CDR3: CASSYSVGRDYNSPLHF. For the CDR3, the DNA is TGTGCCAGCAGTTACTCGGTCGGACGAGACTATAATTCACCCCTCCACTTT.